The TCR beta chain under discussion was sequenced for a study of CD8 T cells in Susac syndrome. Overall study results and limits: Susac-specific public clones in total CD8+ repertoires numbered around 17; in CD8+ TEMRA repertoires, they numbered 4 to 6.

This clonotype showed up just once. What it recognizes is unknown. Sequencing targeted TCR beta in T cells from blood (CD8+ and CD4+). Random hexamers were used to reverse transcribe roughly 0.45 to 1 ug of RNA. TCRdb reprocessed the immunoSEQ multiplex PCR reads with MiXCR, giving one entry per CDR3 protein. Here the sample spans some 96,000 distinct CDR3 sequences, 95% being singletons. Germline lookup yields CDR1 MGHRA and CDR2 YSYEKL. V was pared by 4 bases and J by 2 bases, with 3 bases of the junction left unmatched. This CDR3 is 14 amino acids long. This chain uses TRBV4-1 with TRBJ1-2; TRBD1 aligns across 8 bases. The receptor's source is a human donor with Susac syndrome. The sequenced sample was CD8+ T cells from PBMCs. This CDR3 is CASSLDRDNYGYTF. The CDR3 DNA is TGCGCCAGCAGCCTGGACAGGGACAACTATGGCTACACCTTC.